This T cell receptor beta chain originates from a study of cytomegalovirus exposure and HLA in healthy donors. V was pared by 4 bases and J by 2 bases, with 14 bases of the junction left unmatched. In germline, CDR1 is SQVTM, CDR2 ANQGSEA. The CDR3 is 17 amino acids. As to this clone: Its antigen is unknown.

The donors formed part of the approximately 120-subject validation cohort, distinct from the roughly 700-subject first cohort. Using immunoSEQ multiplex PCR, the repertoire was profiled, and TCRdb retains in-frame clones only, with some absent. Found here are fewer than 200,000 clones, 89% of them singletons; the top ten hold 10%. General observations from the study: Some public TCRs appeared in many individuals, while most sequences were rare. The listing of roughly 160 TCR beta chains classed them as cytomegalovirus-associated.

The sequenced sample was PBMCs. The TCR comes from a woman between 18 and 29 years old in good health and CMV-seropositive. The rearrangement links TRBV29-1 to TRBJ2-1, with 7 bases identical to TRBD2. The CDR3 loop is CSVAGTMASGTYNEQFF. CDR3 DNA sequence: TGCAGCGTTGCAGGGACGATGGCTAGCGGAACCTACAATGAGCAGTTCTTC.